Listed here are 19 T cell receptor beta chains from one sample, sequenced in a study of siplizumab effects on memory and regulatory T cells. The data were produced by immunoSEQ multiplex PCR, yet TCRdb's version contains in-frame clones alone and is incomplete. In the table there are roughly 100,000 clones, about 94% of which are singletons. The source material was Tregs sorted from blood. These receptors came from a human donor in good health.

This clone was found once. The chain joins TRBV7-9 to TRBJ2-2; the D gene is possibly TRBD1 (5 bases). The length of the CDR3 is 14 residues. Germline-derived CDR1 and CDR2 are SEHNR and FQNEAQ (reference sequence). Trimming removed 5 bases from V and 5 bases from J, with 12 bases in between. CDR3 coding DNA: TGTGCCAGCAGCCTAACAGGCGAAACCGGGGAGCTGTTTTTT. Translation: CASSLTGETGELFF.

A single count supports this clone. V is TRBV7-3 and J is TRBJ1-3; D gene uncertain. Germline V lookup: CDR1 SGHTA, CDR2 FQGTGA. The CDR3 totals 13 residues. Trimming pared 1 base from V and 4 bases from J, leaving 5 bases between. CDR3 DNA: TGTGCCAGCAGCTTAAAGTCCGGAAACACCATATATTTT. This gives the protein CASSLKSGNTIYF.

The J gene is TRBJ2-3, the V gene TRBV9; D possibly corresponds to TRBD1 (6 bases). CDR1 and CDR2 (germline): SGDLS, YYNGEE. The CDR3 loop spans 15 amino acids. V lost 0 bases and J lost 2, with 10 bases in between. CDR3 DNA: TGTGCCAGCAGCGTAGTGGGGGACAACACAGATACGCAGTATTTT. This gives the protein CASSVVGDNTDTQYF.

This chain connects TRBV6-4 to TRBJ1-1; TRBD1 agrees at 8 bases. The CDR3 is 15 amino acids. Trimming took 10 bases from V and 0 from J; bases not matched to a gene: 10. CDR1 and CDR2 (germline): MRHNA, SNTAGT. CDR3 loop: CATRQGPLMNTEAFF. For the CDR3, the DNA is TGTGCCACCCGACAGGGGCCCCTCATGAACACTGAAGCTTTCTTT.

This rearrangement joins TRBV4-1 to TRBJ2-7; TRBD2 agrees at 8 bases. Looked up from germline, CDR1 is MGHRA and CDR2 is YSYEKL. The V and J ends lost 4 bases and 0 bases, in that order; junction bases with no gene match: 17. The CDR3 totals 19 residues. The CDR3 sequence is CASSRNVGRGALSSYEQYF. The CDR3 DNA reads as TGCGCCAGCAGCCGAAACGTGGGGCGGGGGGCCCTGAGCTCCTACGAGCAGTACTTC.

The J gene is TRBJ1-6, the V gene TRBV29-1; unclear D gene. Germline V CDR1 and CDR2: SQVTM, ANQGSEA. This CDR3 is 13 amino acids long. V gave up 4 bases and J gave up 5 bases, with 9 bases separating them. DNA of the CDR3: TGCAGCGTTGCGCAGACCGATAATTCACCCCTCCACTTT. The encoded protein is CSVAQTDNSPLHF.

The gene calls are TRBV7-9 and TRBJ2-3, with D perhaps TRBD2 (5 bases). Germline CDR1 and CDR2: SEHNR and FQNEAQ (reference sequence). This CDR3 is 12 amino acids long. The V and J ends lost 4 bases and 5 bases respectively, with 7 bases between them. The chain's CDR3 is CASSSLEDTQYF. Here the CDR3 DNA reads TGTGCCAGCAGCTCACTAGAAGATACGCAGTATTTT.

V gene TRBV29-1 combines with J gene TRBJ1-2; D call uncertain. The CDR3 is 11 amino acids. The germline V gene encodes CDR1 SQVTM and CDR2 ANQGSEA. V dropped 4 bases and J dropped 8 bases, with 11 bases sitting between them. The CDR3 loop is CSVVSRNGYTF. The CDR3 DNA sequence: TGCAGCGTTGTAAGCAGGAACGGCTACACCTTC.

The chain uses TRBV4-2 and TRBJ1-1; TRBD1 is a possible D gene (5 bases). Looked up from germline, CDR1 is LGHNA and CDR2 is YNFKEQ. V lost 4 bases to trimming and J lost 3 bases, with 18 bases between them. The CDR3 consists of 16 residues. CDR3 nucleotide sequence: TGTGCCAGCAGCCTACGGGGGGGGAACGTTGACACTGAAGCTTTCTTT. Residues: CASSLRGGNVDTEAFF.

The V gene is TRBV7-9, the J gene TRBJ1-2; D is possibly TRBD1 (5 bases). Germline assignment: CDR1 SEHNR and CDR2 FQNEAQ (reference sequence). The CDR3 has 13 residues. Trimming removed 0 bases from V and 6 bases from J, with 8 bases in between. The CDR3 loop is CASSLAGVDGYTF. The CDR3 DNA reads TGTGCCAGCAGCTTAGCGGGGGTTGATGGCTACACCTTC.

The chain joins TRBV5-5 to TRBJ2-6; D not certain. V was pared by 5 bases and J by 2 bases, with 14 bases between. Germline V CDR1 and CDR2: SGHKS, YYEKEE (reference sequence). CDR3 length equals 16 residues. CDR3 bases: TGTGCCAGCAGGCAGGTTCACCAGACTGGGGCCAACGTCCTGACTTTC. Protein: CASRQVHQTGANVLTF.

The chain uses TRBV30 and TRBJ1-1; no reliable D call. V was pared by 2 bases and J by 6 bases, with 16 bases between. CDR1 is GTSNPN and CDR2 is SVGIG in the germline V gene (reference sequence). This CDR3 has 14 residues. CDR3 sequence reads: CAWSNIAGISEAFF. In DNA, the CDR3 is TGTGCCTGGAGTAACATCGCCGGAATTTCTGAAGCTTTCTTT.

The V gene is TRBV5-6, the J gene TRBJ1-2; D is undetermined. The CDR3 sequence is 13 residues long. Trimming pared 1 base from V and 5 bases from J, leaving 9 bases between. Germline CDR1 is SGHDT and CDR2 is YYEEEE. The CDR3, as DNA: TGTGCCAGCAGCTTGCAGGAGAGTTATGGCTACACCTTC. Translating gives CASSLQESYGYTF.

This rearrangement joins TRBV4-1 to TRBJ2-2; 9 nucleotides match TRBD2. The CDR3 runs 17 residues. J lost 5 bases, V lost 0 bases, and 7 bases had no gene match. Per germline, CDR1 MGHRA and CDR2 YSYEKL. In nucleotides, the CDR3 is TGCGCCAGCAGCCAAGACAGCGGGGGGCCAGGGACCGGGGAGCTGTTTTTT. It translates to CASSQDSGGPGTGELFF.

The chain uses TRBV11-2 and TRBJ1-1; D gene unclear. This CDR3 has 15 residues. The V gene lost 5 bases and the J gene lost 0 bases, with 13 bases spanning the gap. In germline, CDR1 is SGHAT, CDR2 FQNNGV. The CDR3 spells CASSPLGRMNTEAFF. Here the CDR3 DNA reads TGTGCCAGCAGCCCCCTAGGGCGGATGAACACTGAAGCTTTCTTT.

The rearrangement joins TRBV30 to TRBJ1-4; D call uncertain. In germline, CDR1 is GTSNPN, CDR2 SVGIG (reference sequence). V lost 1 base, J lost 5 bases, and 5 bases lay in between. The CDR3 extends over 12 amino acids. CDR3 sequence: CAWSGRNEKLFF. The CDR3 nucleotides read TGTGCCTGGAGTGGGAGAAATGAAAAACTGTTTTTT.

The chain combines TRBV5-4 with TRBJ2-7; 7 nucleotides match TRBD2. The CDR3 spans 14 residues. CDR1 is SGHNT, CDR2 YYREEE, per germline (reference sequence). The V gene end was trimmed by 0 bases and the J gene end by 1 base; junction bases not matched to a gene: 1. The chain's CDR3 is CASSLVGLSYEQYF. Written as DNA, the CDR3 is TGTGCCAGCAGCTTGGTGGGACTATCCTACGAGCAGTACTTC.

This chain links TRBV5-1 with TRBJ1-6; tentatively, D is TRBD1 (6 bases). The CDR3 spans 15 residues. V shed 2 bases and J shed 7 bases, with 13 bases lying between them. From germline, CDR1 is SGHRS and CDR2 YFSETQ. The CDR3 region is CASSFRRGGNSPLHF. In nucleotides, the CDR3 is TGCGCCAGCAGCTTCCGTCGGGGGGGCAATTCACCCCTCCACTTT.

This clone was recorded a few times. As DNA, the CDR3 is TGTGCCAGCAGCGTAGCGGGACTAGCGGGAGTATCCGGGGAGCTGTTTTTT. Translation gives CASSVAGLAGVSGELFF. The chain carries TRBV9 and TRBJ2-2, with TRBD2 matching 14 bases. The junction had 4 bases not matched to a gene; V was cut back by 0 bases and J by 6 bases. This CDR3 spans 17 amino acids. Germline CDR1 is SGDLS and CDR2 is YYNGEE.